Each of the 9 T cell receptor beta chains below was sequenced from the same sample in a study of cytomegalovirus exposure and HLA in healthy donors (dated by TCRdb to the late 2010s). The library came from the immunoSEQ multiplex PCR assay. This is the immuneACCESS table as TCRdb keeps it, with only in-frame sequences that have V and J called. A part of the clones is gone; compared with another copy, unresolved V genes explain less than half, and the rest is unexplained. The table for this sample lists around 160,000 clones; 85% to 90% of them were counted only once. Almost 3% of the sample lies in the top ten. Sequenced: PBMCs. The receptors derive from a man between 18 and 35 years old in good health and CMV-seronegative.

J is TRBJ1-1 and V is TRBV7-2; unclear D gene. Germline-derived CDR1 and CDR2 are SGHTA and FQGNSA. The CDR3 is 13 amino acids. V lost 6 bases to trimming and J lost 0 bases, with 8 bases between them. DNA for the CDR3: TGTGCCAGCAGTTCCGTTATGAACACTGAAGCTTTCTTT. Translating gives CASSSVMNTEAFF.

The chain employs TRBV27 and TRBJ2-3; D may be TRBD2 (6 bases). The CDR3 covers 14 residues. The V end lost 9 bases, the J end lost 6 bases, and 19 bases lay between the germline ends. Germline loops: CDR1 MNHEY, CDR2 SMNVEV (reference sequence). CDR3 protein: CASRTTFGYDTQYF. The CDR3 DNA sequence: TGTGCCAGTAGGACTACCTTTGGCTACGATACGCAGTATTTT.

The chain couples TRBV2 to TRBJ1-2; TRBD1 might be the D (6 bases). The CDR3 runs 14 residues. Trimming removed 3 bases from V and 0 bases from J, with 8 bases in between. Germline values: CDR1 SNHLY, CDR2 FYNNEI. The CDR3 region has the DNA TGTGCCAGCAGTGACTCAGGGGCTAACTATGGCTACACCTTC. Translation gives CASSDSGANYGYTF.

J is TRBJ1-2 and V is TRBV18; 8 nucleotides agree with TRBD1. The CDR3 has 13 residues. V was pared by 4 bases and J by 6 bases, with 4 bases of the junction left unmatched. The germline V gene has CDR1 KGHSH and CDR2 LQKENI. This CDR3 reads CASSRQGANGYTF. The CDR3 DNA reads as TGTGCCAGCTCACGTCAGGGGGCAAATGGCTACACCTTC.

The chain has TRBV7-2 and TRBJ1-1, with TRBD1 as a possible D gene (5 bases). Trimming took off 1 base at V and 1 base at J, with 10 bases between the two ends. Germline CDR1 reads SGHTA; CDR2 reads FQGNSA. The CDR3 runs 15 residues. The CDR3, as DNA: TGTGCCAGCAGCTTAGGGGGGACTGGGAACACTGAAGCTTTCTTT. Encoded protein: CASSLGGTGNTEAFF.

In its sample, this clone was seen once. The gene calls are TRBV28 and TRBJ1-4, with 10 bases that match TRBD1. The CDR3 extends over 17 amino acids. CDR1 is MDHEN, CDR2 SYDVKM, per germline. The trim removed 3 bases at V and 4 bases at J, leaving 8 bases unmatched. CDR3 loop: CASSFGTGVNGNEKLFF. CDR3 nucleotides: TGTGCCAGCAGTTTCGGGACAGGGGTGAATGGTAATGAAAAACTGTTTTTT.

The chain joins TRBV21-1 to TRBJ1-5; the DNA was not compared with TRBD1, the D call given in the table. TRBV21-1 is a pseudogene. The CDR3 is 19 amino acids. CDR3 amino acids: CASTIRGRQVPLSNQPQHF. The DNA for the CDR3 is TGTGCCAGCACCATTAGGGGCAGGCAAGTTCCGTTAAGCAATCAGCCCCAGCATTTT.

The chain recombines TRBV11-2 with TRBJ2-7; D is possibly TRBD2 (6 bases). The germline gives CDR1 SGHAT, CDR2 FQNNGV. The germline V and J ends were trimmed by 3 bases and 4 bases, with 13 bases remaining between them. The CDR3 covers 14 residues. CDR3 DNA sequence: TGTGCCAGCAGCTTCGGGGGAGGTTTTTACGAGCAGTACGTC. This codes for CASSFGGGFYEQYV.

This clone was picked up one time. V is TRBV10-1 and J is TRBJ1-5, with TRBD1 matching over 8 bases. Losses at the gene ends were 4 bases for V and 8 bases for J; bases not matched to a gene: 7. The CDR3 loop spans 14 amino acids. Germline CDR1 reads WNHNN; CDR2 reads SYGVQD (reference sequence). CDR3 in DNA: TGCGCCAGCAGTGGCGCAGGGGGCGACGAGCCCCAGCATTTT. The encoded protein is CASSGAGGDEPQHF.